What follows describes a single T cell receptor (beta chain). Its antigen is as yet unknown. This CDR3 contains 14 residues. The trim removed 0 bases at V and 7 bases at J, leaving 6 bases unmatched. Germline-derived CDR1 and CDR2 are SGDLS and YYNGEE. The data stem from a study of CD8+ T cells in alopecia areata. About the research overall: Treatment ran 6 to 18 months, with 6 months of follow-up afterward.

cDNA reverse transcribed from extracted RNA served as the sequencing template. Measured with immunoSEQ multiplex PCR; TCRdb has only the in-frame clones, and not every one. The table includes 150,000 or so clones, more than 75% detected once. Study-wide results and caveats: For lesional scalp, especially alopecia totalis/universalis, clonality was higher than in normal scalp.

Sequenced material: CD8+ T cells sorted from blood, taken at week 0. The clonotype originates from a human donor with alopecia areata. This chain uses TRBV9 with TRBJ1-2; TRBD1 matches at 7 bases. The CDR3 DNA is TGTGCCAGCAGCGTAGGCACGGGACAGTCTGGCTACACCTTC. It yields the protein CASSVGTGQSGYTF.